This T cell receptor (beta chain) derives from a study of blood T cell repertoires in COVID-19. Study information: From T cells, B-cell-depleted T cells, or PBMCs came the material, which was cDNA or gDNA.

V was pared by 7 bases and J by 1 base, with 13 bases between. CDR1 and CDR2 from the germline V gene are SGHTA and FQGNSA. The CDR3 is 14 residues long. Assay: immunoSEQ multiplex PCR; the TCRdb copy retains only in-frame clones and omits some. The profile shows roughly 80,000 clones, 80% of them singletons. Input material: peripheral blood. The chain joins TRBV7-2 to TRBJ1-1; D gene uncertain. The receptor comes from a man aged 60 to 75 with active or convalescent COVID-19. CDR3 sequence: CASTRRYTNTEAFF. The CDR3 DNA follows: TGTGCCAGCACCAGGAGGTATACGAACACTGAAGCTTTCTTT.